The rows below give T cell receptor beta chains drawn from one sample of a study of radiation and T cells in renal cell carcinoma. Assay used: immunoSEQ multiplex PCR; TCRdb lists only in-frame clones, some missing. The table lists about 130,000 clones, roughly 90% of them singletons, with about 11% in the top ten. This sample comprised blood, obtained from a patient whose treatment included radiotherapy and nephrectomy. These receptors all come from a woman in her forties or fifties with renal cell carcinoma. Each CDR3 is given without its conserved first and last residue.

j_gene	v_gene	CDR3aa
TRBJ1-2	TRBV2	ASRPGTVRGYT
TRBJ2-5	TRBV7-8	ASSRGGMGETQY
TRBJ1-4	TRBV9	ASSGNIATNEKLF
TRBJ1-6	TRBV30	AWSEAGSLGFLH
TRBJ1-2	TRBV19	ASSSRYGYT
TRBJ2-1	TRBV6-5	ASRGGVFPNEQF
TRBJ2-5	TRBV30	AWFPLLPGQGKSRDSQETQY
TRBJ2-3	TRBV7-3	ASSFGTGRTDTQY
TRBJ2-5	TRBV19	ASSTSPLLTGETQY
TRBJ2-7	TRBV11-2	ASSSRLGSYEQY
TRBJ2-3	TRBV9	ASSTPGTGELGTQY
TRBJ2-5	TRBV29-1	SVAPTSGGPGETQY
TRBJ2-1	TRBV2	ASSEALRGGTQF
TRBJ1-6	TRBV5-1	ASSLEAGNSPLH
TRBJ2-1	TRBV19	ASSIAGGTDSNEQF
TRBJ1-2	TRBV5-1	ASSLRASTGGGYGYT
TRBJ1-1	TRBV9	ASSVVRNTEAF
TRBJ2-3	TRBV9	ASRGGGTDTQY
TRBJ1-3	TRBV19	ASSIQILPSSGNTIY
TRBJ2-4	TRBV7-2	ASSPLPPGHEQY
TRBJ2-5	TRBV5-4	ASSLVSGEGKTQY
TRBJ2-2	TRBV12-5	ASGLGDSGELF
TRBJ1-4	TRBV29-1	SAGTDLNEKLF
TRBJ1-5	TRBV5-1	ASSLGPDRGSNQPQH
TRBJ2-3	TRBV13	ASSSVGGSTDTQY
TRBJ2-1	TRBV5-4	ASSFRRTSGGAGEQF
TRBJ1-6	TRBV7-9	ASSFAGLNSPLH
TRBJ2-6	TRBV7-2	ASSLAQAAGANVLT
TRBJ2-7	TRBV6-5	ATALGTHEQY
TRBJ1-4	TRBV7-9	ASSLQGISEKLF
TRBJ1-4	TRBV11-2	ASSLVKANEKLF
TRBJ2-7	TRBV5-1	ASSLGAGGGQSYEQY
TRBJ2-3	TRBV29-1	SVERERSTDTQY
TRBJ2-1	TRBV7-2	ASSLDGGARSDEQF
TRBJ1-1	TRBV5-1	ASRGGENTEAF
TRBJ1-1	TRBV18	ASSPQSTGRNTEAF
TRBJ1-4	TRBV7-9	ASSLARLTEPPEKLF
TRBJ1-2	TRBV7-3	ASSFRQGGGYT
TRBJ1-4	TRBV5-6	ASSLAGQGREEKLF
TRBJ1-1	TRBV10-2	ASSEGVGGSGEAF
TRBJ2-5	TRBV7-2	ASRGSGAYQETQY
TRBJ2-7	TRBV6-1	ASTPDSSYEQY
TRBJ2-1	TRBV11-3	ASSPDRATYNEQF
TRBJ1-5	TRBV4-2	ASSQDGQGGNQPQH
TRBJ1-2	TRBV18	ASSPPGQGGYT
TRBJ1-6	TRBV5-6	ASSLRTGGDSPLH
TRBJ1-2	TRBV4-1	ASSQRGGGASEGGYT
TRBJ1-1	TRBV6-6	ASSYLQNTEAF
TRBJ1-3	TRBV6-6	ASSPYTGSGNTIY
TRBJ2-5	TRBV10-3	AISEEETQY
TRBJ2-7	TRBV6-5	ASRSTSYEQY
NA	TRBV9	ASSVAERPVYEQY
TRBJ1-6	TRBV23-1	ASSPKDRIESPLH
TRBJ2-2	TRBV19	ASSRTGNGGELF
TRBJ2-7	TRBV6-1	ASNDGGFSYEQY
TRBJ2-5	TRBV7-2	ASSLAGWYQETQY
TRBJ1-2	TRBV7-9	ASSPPRGIGGYT
TRBJ1-5	TRBV10-2	ASSWTGRQPQH
TRBJ2-6	TRBV5-4	ASSFKGRTGANVLT